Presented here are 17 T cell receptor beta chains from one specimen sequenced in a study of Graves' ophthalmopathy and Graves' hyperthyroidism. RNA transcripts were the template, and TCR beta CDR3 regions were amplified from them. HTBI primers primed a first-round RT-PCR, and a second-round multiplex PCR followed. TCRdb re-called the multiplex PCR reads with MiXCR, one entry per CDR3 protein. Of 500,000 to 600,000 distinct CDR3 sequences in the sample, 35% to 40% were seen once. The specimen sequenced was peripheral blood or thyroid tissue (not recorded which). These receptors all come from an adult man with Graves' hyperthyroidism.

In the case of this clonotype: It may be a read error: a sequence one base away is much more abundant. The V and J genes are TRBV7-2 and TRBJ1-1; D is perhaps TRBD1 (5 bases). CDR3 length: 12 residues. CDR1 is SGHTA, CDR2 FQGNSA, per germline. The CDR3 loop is CASSLPGPPALF. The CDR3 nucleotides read TGTGCCAGCAGCTTACCGGGACCCCCGGCTCTCTTT.

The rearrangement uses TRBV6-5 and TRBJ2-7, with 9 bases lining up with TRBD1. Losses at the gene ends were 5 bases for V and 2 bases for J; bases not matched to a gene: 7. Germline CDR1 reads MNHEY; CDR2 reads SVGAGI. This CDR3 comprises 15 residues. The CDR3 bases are TGTGCCAGCAGTCACAGGGGGCTTATACCCTACGAGCAGTACTTC. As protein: CASSHRGLIPYEQYF.

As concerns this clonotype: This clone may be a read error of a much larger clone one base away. CDR3 bases: TGCAGTGCTAGAGATGATGGAAGGTGGGGTGGAGAAAAACTGTTTTTT. This gives the protein CSARDDGRWGGEKLFF. The rearrangement joins TRBV20-1 to TRBJ1-4; D gene ambiguous. Germline V gene lookup returns CDR1 DFQATT and CDR2 SNEGSKA (reference sequence). The ends were cut back, 0 bases at V and 8 bases at J, with 19 bases in the middle. There are 16 residues in the CDR3.

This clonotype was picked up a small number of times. The chain's CDR3 is CATSRNPGLADNEQFF. CDR3 coding DNA: TGTGCCACCAGCAGAAACCCGGGACTAGCGGACAATGAGCAGTTCTTC. The V gene is TRBV15, the J gene TRBJ2-1; 11 bases fit TRBD2. This CDR3 contains 16 residues. V was clipped by 2 bases and J by 5 bases; unmatched bases: 5. CDR1 is LNHNV and CDR2 is YYDKDF in the germline V gene (reference sequence).

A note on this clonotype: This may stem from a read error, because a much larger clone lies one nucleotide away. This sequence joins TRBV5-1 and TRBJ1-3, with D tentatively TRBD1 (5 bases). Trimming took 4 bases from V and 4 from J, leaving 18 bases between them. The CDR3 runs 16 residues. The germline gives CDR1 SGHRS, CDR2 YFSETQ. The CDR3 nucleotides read TGCGCCAGCAGCGTAACCGGGACGCATTTGGGAAACACCATATATTTT. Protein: CASSVTGTHLGNTIYF.

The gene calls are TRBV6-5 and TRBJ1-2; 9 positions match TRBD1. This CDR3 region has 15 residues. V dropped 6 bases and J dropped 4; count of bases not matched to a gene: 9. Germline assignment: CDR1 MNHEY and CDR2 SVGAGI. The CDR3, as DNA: TGTGCCAGCAGATCCGGGACAGGGAGTGGCTATGGCTACACCTTC. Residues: CASRSGTGSGYGYTF.

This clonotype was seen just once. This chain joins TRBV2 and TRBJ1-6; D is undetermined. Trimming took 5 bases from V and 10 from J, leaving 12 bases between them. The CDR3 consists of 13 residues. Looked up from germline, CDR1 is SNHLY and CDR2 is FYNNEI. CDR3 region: CASSYSGQSPLHF. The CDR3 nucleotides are TGTGCCAGCAGTTACTCGGGTCAATCACCCCTCCACTTT.

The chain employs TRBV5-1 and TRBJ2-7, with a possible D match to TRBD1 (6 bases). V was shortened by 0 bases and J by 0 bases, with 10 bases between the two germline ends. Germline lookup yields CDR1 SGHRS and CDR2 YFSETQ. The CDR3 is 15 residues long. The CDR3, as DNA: TGCGCCAGCAGCTTGGCCGGGACACTCTCCTACGAGCAGTACTTC. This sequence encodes CASSLAGTLSYEQYF.

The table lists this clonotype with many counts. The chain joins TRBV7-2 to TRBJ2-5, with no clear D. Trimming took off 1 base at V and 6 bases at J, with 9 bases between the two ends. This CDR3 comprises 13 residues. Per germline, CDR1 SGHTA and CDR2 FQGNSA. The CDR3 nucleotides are TGTGCCAGCAGCTTAGATGGTGGTCAGACCCAGTACTTC. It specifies CASSLDGGQTQYF.

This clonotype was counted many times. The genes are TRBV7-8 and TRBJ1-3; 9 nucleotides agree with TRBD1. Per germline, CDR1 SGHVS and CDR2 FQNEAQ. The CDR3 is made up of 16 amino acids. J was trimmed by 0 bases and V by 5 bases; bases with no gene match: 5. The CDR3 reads CASSAADRGSGNTIYF. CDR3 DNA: TGTGCCAGCAGCGCTGCGGACAGGGGCTCTGGAAACACCATATATTTT.

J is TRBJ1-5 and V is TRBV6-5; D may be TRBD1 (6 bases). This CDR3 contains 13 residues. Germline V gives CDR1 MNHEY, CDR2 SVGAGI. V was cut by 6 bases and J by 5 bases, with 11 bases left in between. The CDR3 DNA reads TGTGCCAGCAGGTCAGGGGTATATCAGCCCCAGCATTTT. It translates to CASRSGVYQPQHF.

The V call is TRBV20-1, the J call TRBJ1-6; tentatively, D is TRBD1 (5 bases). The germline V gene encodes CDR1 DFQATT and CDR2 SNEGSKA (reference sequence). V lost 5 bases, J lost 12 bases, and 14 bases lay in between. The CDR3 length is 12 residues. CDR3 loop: CSAGGDGEPLHF. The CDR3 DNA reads TGCAGTGCTGGTGGGGACGGAGAACCCCTCCACTTT.

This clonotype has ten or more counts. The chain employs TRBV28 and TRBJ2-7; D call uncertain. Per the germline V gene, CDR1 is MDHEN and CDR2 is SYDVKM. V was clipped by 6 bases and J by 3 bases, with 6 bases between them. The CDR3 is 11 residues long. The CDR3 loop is CASSNHYEQYF. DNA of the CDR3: TGTGCCAGCAGCAATCACTACGAGCAGTACTTC.

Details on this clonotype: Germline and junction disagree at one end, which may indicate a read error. Written as DNA, the CDR3 is TGTGCCAGCAGTTCCCCCACTAGCGGGAGAGAGACCCAGTACTTC. Protein: CASSSPTSGRETQYF. V usage is TRBV10-3 and J usage is TRBJ2-5; TRBD2 agrees at 11 bases. The CDR3 has 15 residues. CDR1 is ENHRY, CDR2 SYGVKD, per germline.

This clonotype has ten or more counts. This CDR3 is CASSLAGAGGEQYF. CDR3 DNA: TGTGCCAGCAGCTTAGCAGGGGCTGGAGGCGAGCAGTACTTC. The chain recombines TRBV7-6 with TRBJ2-7; either TRBD1 or TRBD2 may supply D (5 bases each). Trimming took off 0 bases at V and 6 bases at J, with 12 bases between the two ends. The CDR3 loop spans 14 amino acids. Germline V gene lookup returns CDR1 SGHVS and CDR2 FNYEAQ.

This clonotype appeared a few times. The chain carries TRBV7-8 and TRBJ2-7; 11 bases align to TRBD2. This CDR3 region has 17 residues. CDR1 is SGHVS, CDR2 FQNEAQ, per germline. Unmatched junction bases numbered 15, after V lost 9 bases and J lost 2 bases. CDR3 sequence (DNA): TGTGCCAGTAGTATCCGACTAGCGGGAAACCGGGCCTACGAGCAGTACTTC. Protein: CASSIRLAGNRAYEQYF.

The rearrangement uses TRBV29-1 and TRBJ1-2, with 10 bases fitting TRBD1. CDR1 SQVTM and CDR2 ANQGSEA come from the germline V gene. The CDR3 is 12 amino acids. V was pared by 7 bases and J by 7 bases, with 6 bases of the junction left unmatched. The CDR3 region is CSGRQGAFGYTF. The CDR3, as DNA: TGCAGCGGTCGACAGGGGGCGTTTGGCTACACCTTC. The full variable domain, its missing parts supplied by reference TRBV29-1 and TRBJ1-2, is SAVISQKPSRDICQRGTSLTIQCQVDSQVTMMFWYRQQPGQSLTLIATANQGSEATYESGFVIDKFPISRPNLTFSTLTVSNMSPEDSSIYLCSGRQGAFGYTFGSGTRLTVV.